Following are 25 T cell receptor beta chains from one sample sequenced in a study of T cell repertoires in cytomegalovirus infection. MiXCR, applied by TCRdb to the reads, yields one record per CDR3 protein. In the table there are under 850,000 distinct CDR3 sequences, 35% to 40% of which are singletons. The source material was PBMCs. These receptors all come from a human donor in good health (CMV status not recorded). Some clones in this sample may be carry-over from other donors' samples.

This clonotype was counted at least ten times. The CDR3 sequence is CASSSLAGERETQYF. CDR3 nucleotides: TGTGCCAGCAGCTCTCTAGCGGGGGAAAGAGAGACCCAGTACTTC. The J gene is TRBJ2-5, the V gene TRBV7-2; 10 nucleotides line up with TRBD2. CDR3 size: 15 residues. The V and J ends lost 4 bases and 4 bases, in that order; junction bases with no gene match: 6. The germline V gene has CDR1 SGHTA and CDR2 FQGNSA.

The V gene is TRBV7-2, the J gene TRBJ2-2; D tentatively fits TRBD1 or TRBD2 (5 bases each). Trimming removed 4 bases at V and 7 bases at J, with 16 bases between. The CDR3 is 15 residues long. CDR1 and CDR2 from the germline V gene are SGHTA and FQGNSA. CDR3 in amino acids: CASSSTGPNGGELFF. As DNA, the CDR3 is TGTGCCAGCAGCTCGACGGGACCTAATGGCGGGGAGCTGTTTTTT.

This clonotype was recorded a few times. The chain is built from TRBV27 and TRBJ2-7; TRBD1 aligns across 7 bases. Germline CDR1 reads MNHEY; CDR2 reads SMNVEV (reference sequence). J gave up 10 bases and V 0 bases, and 6 bases lay outside the gene matches. This CDR3 spans 13 amino acids. The CDR3 region is CASSLSRGQIQYF. As DNA, the CDR3 is TGTGCCAGCAGTTTATCGAGGGGACAGATCCAGTACTTC.

The CDR3 sequence is CASSGAGQGTSPLHF. CDR3 in DNA: TGTGCCAGCAGCGGGGCGGGACAGGGAACGTCACCCCTCCACTTT. V and J are TRBV3-1 and TRBJ1-6; 9 nucleotides align to TRBD1. This CDR3 is built from 15 residues. The V gene's germline CDR1 is LGHDT and CDR2 YNNKEL (reference sequence). The V and J ends lost 5 bases and 10 bases, in that order; junction bases with no gene match: 9.

By proportion, this clonotype is medium-sized. This chain joins TRBV7-6 and TRBJ1-1, with TRBD1 identical over 8 bases. CDR1 is SGHVS, CDR2 FNYEAQ, per germline. This CDR3 contains 14 residues. Trimming at V came to 9 bases and at J to 1 base, leaving 7 bases not matched to a gene. The CDR3 loop is CASSPGGTNTEAFF. In DNA form, the CDR3 reads TGTGCCAGTAGTCCAGGGGGCACGAACACTGAAGCTTTCTTT.

The rearrangement links TRBV19 to TRBJ1-1; TRBD1 aligns across 11 bases. CDR1 is LNHDA, CDR2 SQIVND, per germline (reference sequence). CDR3 length: 18 residues. Trimming cost V 5 bases and J 0 bases; bases outside gene matches: 11. The CDR3 loop reads CASSPRTGGAYLNTEAFF. The CDR3 coding sequence is TGTGCCAGTAGTCCTCGGACAGGGGGCGCCTACTTGAACACTGAAGCTTTCTTT. The full variable domain, rest sourced from reference TRBV19 and TRBJ1-1, is DGGITQSPKYLFRKEGQNVTLSCEQNLNHDAMYWYRQDPGQGLRLIYYSQIVNDFQKGDIAEGYSVSREKKESFPLTVTSAQKNPTAFYLCASSPRTGGAYLNTEAFFGQGTRLTVV.

A few counts support this clonotype. The CDR3 loop is CAISEQRETQYF. The DNA of the CDR3 is TGTGCCATCAGTGAACAGAGAGAGACCCAGTACTTC. The V and J genes are TRBV10-3 and TRBJ2-5; no reliable D call. CDR3 size: 12 residues. Trimming removed 3 bases from V and 4 bases from J, with 6 bases in between. Germline values: CDR1 ENHRY, CDR2 SYGVKD.

The chain employs TRBV7-8 and TRBJ2-1; D gene ambiguous. This CDR3 is built from 15 residues. V shed 1 base and J shed 3 bases, with 10 bases lying between them. CDR1 is SGHVS, CDR2 FQNEAQ, per germline. The DNA for the CDR3 is TGTGCCAGCAGCTTAGATCAGACGGACTACAATGAGCAGTTCTTC. Translating gives CASSLDQTDYNEQFF.

Of note for this clonotype: This CDR3 fails to terminate in the conserved phenylalanine or tryptophan, so it likely reflects a read error. The chain recombines TRBV7-6 with TRBJ2-1; D is perhaps TRBD1 or TRBD2 (5 bases each). The CDR3 is 16 residues long. CDR1 and CDR2 (germline): SGHVS, FNYEAQ. The germline V and J ends were trimmed by 1 base and 8 bases, with 18 bases remaining between them. This CDR3 is CASSLVGGDPGYEQFC. The CDR3 DNA reads as TGTGCCAGCAGCTTAGTTGGGGGAGACCCCGGGTATGAGCAGTTCTGC.

This sequence joins TRBV28 and TRBJ1-4; D remains ambiguous. Germline lookup yields CDR1 MDHEN and CDR2 SYDVKM. This CDR3 contains 14 residues. Trimming removed 2 bases at V and 5 bases at J, with 9 bases between. The CDR3, as DNA: TGTGCCAGCAGTTTACAGGCAATGAATGAAAAACTGTTTTTT. Translation: CASSLQAMNEKLFF.

This clonotype was detected only a few times. This rearrangement joins TRBV9 to TRBJ2-5; D is possibly TRBD1 or TRBD2 (5 bases each). The germline V and J ends were trimmed by 4 bases and 9 bases, with 16 bases remaining between them. The CDR3 is made up of 13 amino acids. Germline CDR1 is SGDLS and CDR2 is YYNGEE. CDR3 amino acids: CASSTGPQWPQYF. In nucleotides, the CDR3 is TGTGCCAGCAGCACGGGACCCCAGTGGCCCCAGTACTTC.

This clonotype was detected a few times. The chain carries TRBV11-2 and TRBJ2-5; D is possibly TRBD2 (5 bases). The V and J ends lost 5 bases and 3 bases respectively, with 7 bases between them. The CDR3 has 12 residues. Per the germline V gene, CDR1 is SGHAT and CDR2 is FQNNGV. The CDR3 region is CASSPEEETQYF. The CDR3 DNA reads as TGTGCCAGCAGCCCGGAGGAAGAGACCCAGTACTTC.

V and J are TRBV11-2 and TRBJ2-1, with D perhaps matching TRBD2 (6 bases). The V end was cut by 2 bases, the J end by 9 bases, with 17 bases between. From germline, CDR1 is SGHAT and CDR2 FQNNGV. The CDR3 covers 15 residues. CDR3 loop: CASSLTGTRLGEQFF. CDR3 DNA sequence: TGTGCCAGCAGCTTAACCGGGACTCGCCTCGGTGAGCAGTTCTTC.

As for this clonotype: At one boundary the junction diverges from the germline segment, which might be a read error. This chain joins TRBV7-9 and TRBJ2-1, with a tentative D call TRBD1 (5 bases). This CDR3 is 15 amino acids long. CDR1 is SEHNR and CDR2 is FQNEAQ in the germline V gene (reference sequence). CDR3 DNA sequence: TGTGCCAGCAGCTTAGACAGCTTTTGGGGCAATGTGCAGTTCTTC. As protein: CASSLDSFWGNVQFF.

In this sample, this clonotype turned up a few times. This chain joins TRBV20-1 and TRBJ2-1, with 12 bases aligning to TRBD2. CDR1 is DFQATT and CDR2 is SNEGSKA in the germline V gene (reference sequence). V dropped 6 bases and J dropped 9; count of bases not matched to a gene: 9. CDR3 size: 14 residues. Here the CDR3 DNA reads TGCAGTGCGGACCTAGCGGGAGGGCCCTTTGAGCAGTTCTTC. Encoded protein: CSADLAGGPFEQFF.

This chain connects TRBV7-9 to TRBJ2-7; D gene unclear. Trimming removed 2 bases from V and 2 bases from J, with 13 bases in between. Looked up from germline, CDR1 is SEHNR and CDR2 is FQNEAQ (reference sequence). This CDR3 spans 15 amino acids. The CDR3 DNA reads as TGTGCCAGCAGCTTACAGGCGACTGGGGCCTACGAGCAGTACTTC. Protein sequence: CASSLQATGAYEQYF.

This clonotype was recorded many times. This rearrangement joins TRBV12-3 or TRBV12-4 to TRBJ2-1; D remains ambiguous. The V end was cut by 3 bases, the J end by 2 bases, with 14 bases between. The CDR3 has 16 amino acids. CDR3 sequence: CASSFIGYSPYNEQFF. The CDR3 coding sequence is TGTGCCAGCAGTTTTATCGGTTACAGTCCCTACAATGAGCAGTTCTTC.

This clonotype has only a few counts. V gene TRBV28 combines with J gene TRBJ1-2; the match to TRBD1 covers 9 bases. Germline V CDR1 and CDR2: MDHEN, SYDVKM. The CDR3 has 15 amino acids. Unmatched junction bases numbered 14, after V lost 6 bases and J lost 9 bases. The CDR3 region has the DNA TGTGCCAGCAGACCTACCTCGGGACAGGGAAAGCGCTACACCTTC. This encodes CASRPTSGQGKRYTF.

This clonotype came up a few times. V usage is TRBV12-5 and J usage is TRBJ1-2; D is undetermined. Deletions cut 5 bases from V and 4 bases from J, with 11 bases between. The CDR3 loop spans 13 amino acids. Germline V CDR1 and CDR2: LGHNT, FRNRAP. The CDR3 reads CASGDSGSYGYTF. CDR3 bases: TGTGCTAGTGGTGATTCGGGTAGCTATGGCTACACCTTC.

V usage is TRBV6-2 or TRBV6-3 and J usage is TRBJ2-1; D possibly corresponds to TRBD2 (5 bases). CDR3 length equals 14 residues. Trimming removed 7 bases at V and 6 bases at J, with 16 bases between. Germline V lookup: CDR1 MNHEY, CDR2 SVGEGT. CDR3 amino acids: CASTHAGKSNEQFF. The CDR3 DNA reads TGTGCCAGCACCCACGCCGGGAAGTCCAATGAGCAGTTCTTC.

This clonotype was recorded a few times. V gene TRBV27 combines with J gene TRBJ2-1; weak D call: TRBD1 (6 bases). Trimming took off 2 bases at V and 2 bases at J, with 10 bases between the two ends. The CDR3 contains 15 residues. Germline V gene data show CDR1 as MNHEY and CDR2 as SMNVEV (reference sequence). The CDR3 sequence is CASSLRQVPYNEQFF. The CDR3 DNA follows: TGTGCCAGCAGTTTACGACAGGTTCCCTACAATGAGCAGTTCTTC.

The chain links TRBV7-9 to TRBJ1-2; perhaps TRBD1 as D (6 bases). This CDR3 is built from 14 residues. Trimming shortened V by 5 bases and J by 7 bases, and 17 bases separated the two germline ends. Germline V gives CDR1 SEHNR, CDR2 FQNEAQ (reference sequence). The CDR3 DNA is TGTGCCAGCAGCCCCTCGGGGGCCAGTGGTGGCTACACCTTC. This encodes CASSPSGASGGYTF.

This clonotype was seen ten or more times. The V and J genes are TRBV7-2 and TRBJ1-5; no clear D. V was pared by 5 bases and J by 3 bases, with 11 bases between. CDR3 length equals 14 residues. The germline V gene has CDR1 SGHTA and CDR2 FQGNSA. Here the CDR3 reads CASSPTYFNQPQHF. The CDR3 DNA is TGTGCCAGCAGCCCTACGTATTTCAATCAGCCCCAGCATTTT. The whole variable domain, filled in from reference TRBV7-2 and TRBJ1-5, reads GAGVSQSPSNKVTEKGKDVELRCDPISGHTALYWYRQSLGQGLEFLIYFQGNSAPDKSGLPSDRFSAERTGGSVSTLTIQRTQQEDSAVYLCASSPTYFNQPQHFGDGTRLSIL.

This clonotype has at least ten counts. The CDR3 nucleotides read TGTGCCAGCAGCTTAGAATCGGATACCTACGAGCAGTACTTC. This sequence encodes CASSLESDTYEQYF. V is TRBV7-8 and J is TRBJ2-7; D uncertain. The CDR3 is 14 residues long. Germline V gene lookup returns CDR1 SGHVS and CDR2 FQNEAQ. Deletions cut 1 base from V and 2 bases from J, with 9 bases between.

This clonotype was picked up one time. The V gene is TRBV5-4, the J gene TRBJ2-7; 7 nucleotides align to TRBD2. Germline V lookup: CDR1 SGHNT, CDR2 YYREEE (reference sequence). With V trimmed by 2 bases and J by 7 bases, 9 bases remained unmatched. The length of the CDR3 is 14 residues. As DNA, the CDR3 is TGTGCCAGCAGCTTCTTGACGGTGGGAGGGGAGCAGTACTTC. It translates to CASSFLTVGGEQYF.